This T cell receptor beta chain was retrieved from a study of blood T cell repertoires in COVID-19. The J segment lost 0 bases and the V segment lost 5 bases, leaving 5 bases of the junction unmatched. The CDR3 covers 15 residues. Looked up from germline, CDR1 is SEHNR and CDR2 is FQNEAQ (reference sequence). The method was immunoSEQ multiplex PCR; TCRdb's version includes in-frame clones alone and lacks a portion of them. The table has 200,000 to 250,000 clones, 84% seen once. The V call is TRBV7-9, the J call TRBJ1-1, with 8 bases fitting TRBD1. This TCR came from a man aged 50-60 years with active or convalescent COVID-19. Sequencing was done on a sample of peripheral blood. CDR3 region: CASSPPGQVNTEAFF. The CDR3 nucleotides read TGTGCCAGCAGCCCACCGGGACAGGTGAACACTGAAGCTTTCTTT. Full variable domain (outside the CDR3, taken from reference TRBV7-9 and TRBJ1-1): DTGVSQNPRHKITKRGQNVTFRCDPISEHNRLYWYRQTLGQGPEFLTYFQNEAQLEKSRLLSDRFSAERPKGSFSTLEIQRTEQGDSAMYLCASSPPGQVNTEAFFGQGTRLTVV.